This T cell receptor (beta chain) was documented in a study of T cell repertoires in cytomegalovirus infection (dated by TCRdb to about 2019). About the full investigation: Peptide stimulations targeted recently identified HLA-C-restricted CMV epitopes, whose presentation resists viral immunomodulation, together with well-studied HLA-B-restricted epitopes. Donor HLA type was relevant to the analysis, because carriage of CMV infection together with the matching HLA type was indicated by public TCR beta signatures.

The reads were generated on an Illumina HiSeq 1500. In TCRdb, the public reads were trimmed at Q25 with fastp and aligned with MiXCR, with productive beta chains retained. For every CDR3 protein sequence, its rows merge into one entry that carries the most common genes and DNA. Here the sample has about 330,000 distinct CDR3 sequences; about a third occur a single time. Roughly 13% of the sample is in the top ten clones. Here is what the overall study found, with its caveats: In both this cohort and an independent roughly 330-donor cohort, the cumulative frequency of public TCR beta family members distinguished carriers of CMV infection plus the relevant HLA type. The ex vivo response was dominated by HLA-C-restricted CMV-specific TCR beta clonotypes, which also provided the single most frequent clonotype in two of eight donors.

This clonotype appeared a single time. Its antigen is not yet known. Base qualities are not recorded, but no much larger clone differs from it by a single base. Weak support is all one read offers. The treatment or condition label of this sample denotes: in vitro stimulation with specific CMV peptide epitopes to enrich CMV-specific T cells. V has 6 bases trimmed and J has 7 bases trimmed; junction bases matching no gene number 5. The CDR3 measures 14 amino acids from cysteine to phenylalanine. CDR3 DNA is the only sequence kept; it has 42 bases, read in frame from the first base. The germline V gene provides CDR1 LGHNT and CDR2 FRNRAP.

The rearranged segments are TRBV12-5 and TRBJ1-6; 8 bases in between match TRBD1. The sequence came from a human donor in good health (CMV status not recorded). Some clones in this sample may be carry-over from other donors' samples. The starting material was cultured PBMCs, obtained from culture after CMV antigen stimulation. The DNA is as follows: TGTGCTAGTGGGCCGGGACAGGCAAATTCACCCCTCCACTTT. Its amino acids are CASGPGQANSPLHF.